The next 17 T cell receptor beta chains were all read from a single sample in a study of circulating tumor DNA in untreated peripheral T-cell lymphoma. TCRdb's table, derived via immunoSEQ multiplex PCR, lists solely in-frame clones and lacks some. The table records about 8,500 clones, roughly 85% of them present only once. The sequencing input was tumor tissue. These receptors were collected from a human donor with peripheral T-cell lymphoma.

V and J are TRBV11-3 and TRBJ2-7; D might be TRBD1 (5 bases). Germline CDR1 and CDR2: SGHNT and YENEEA. CDR3 length: 15 amino acids. V lost 5 bases, J lost 1 base, and 15 bases lay in between. The CDR3 region is CASSRTVTVSYEQYF. CDR3 bases: TGTGCCAGCAGCCGCACCGTGACAGTTTCCTACGAGCAGTACTTC. Full variable domain (rest looked up from reference TRBV11-3 and TRBJ2-7): EAGVVQSPRYKIIEKKQPVAFWCNPISGHNTLYWYLQNLGQGPELLIRYENEEAVDDSQLPKDRFSAERLKGVDSTLKIQPAELGDSAVYLCASSRTVTVSYEQYFGPGTRLTVT.

The chain recombines TRBV30 with TRBJ1-6, with 9 bases lining up with TRBD1. CDR3 length: 14 amino acids. V shed 0 bases, J shed 7 bases, and the junction held 1 base outside the gene matches. Looked up from germline, CDR1 is GTSNPN and CDR2 is SVGIG (reference sequence). CDR3 residues: CAWSVDRGNSPLHF. The CDR3 DNA reads as TGTGCCTGGAGTGTAGACAGGGGGAATTCACCCCTCCACTTT.

V gene TRBV30 combines with J gene TRBJ2-1; maybe TRBD2 (6 bases). Trimming stripped 7 bases from V and 4 bases from J, with 14 bases between. CDR1 and CDR2 (germline): GTSNPN, SVGIG (reference sequence). This CDR3 is built from 13 residues. The CDR3 DNA reads TGTGCCTCAACCCGGGGGACTTACAATGAGCAGTTCTTC. It codes for CASTRGTYNEQFF. Combining the CDR3 with reference TRBV30 and TRBJ2-1 gives the whole variable domain SQTIHQWPATLVQPVGSPLSLECTVEGTSNPNLYWYRQAAGRGLQLLFYSVGIGQISSEVPQNLSASRPQDRQFILSSKKLLLSDSGFYLCASTRGTYNEQFFGPGTRLTVL.

This clone appeared once. The rearrangement links TRBV1 to TRBJ1-2. TRBV1 corresponds to a pseudogene. The CDR3 extends over 14 amino acids. The DNA for the CDR3 is TGCGCCAGCAGCCAAGCCCGGAGGGGCTATGGCTACACCTTC. This sequence encodes CASSQARRGYGYTF.

This clone was observed once. As DNA, the CDR3 is TGTGCCAGCAGCGCCGGCGGACTAGCGGCTCAAGAGACCCAGTACTTC. Translating gives CASSAGGLAAQETQYF. V usage is TRBV11-3 and J usage is TRBJ2-5; 10 bases match TRBD2. CDR1 and CDR2 from the germline V gene are SGHNT and YENEEA. CDR3 size: 16 residues. V was pared by 5 bases and J by 2 bases, with 8 bases of the junction left unmatched.

The rearrangement uses TRBV19 and TRBJ1-1; the D is unclear. The CDR3 loop spans 14 amino acids. The V gene lost 3 bases and the J gene lost 6 bases, with 14 bases spanning the gap. The germline V gene encodes CDR1 LNHDA and CDR2 SQIVND (reference sequence). CDR3 DNA: TGTGCCAGTAGTATTTCCCCTTCGGGCCCTGAAGCTTTCTTT. It codes for CASSISPSGPEAFF.

The chain joins TRBV10-1 to TRBJ1-5, with a weak D call TRBD1 (5 bases). Germline CDR1 and CDR2: WNHNN and SYGVQD (reference sequence). V dropped 2 bases and J dropped 3 bases, with 8 bases sitting between them. This CDR3 region has 14 residues. In DNA form, the CDR3 reads TGCGCCAGCAGTGAGGGGACGGTCAATCAGCCCCAGCATTTT. Its translation: CASSEGTVNQPQHF.

This chain links TRBV11-3 with TRBJ2-7; the D gene is possibly TRBD1 (5 bases). Germline V gene data show CDR1 as SGHNT and CDR2 as YENEEA. There are 14 residues in the CDR3. V lost 3 bases, J lost 5 bases, and 14 bases lay in between. CDR3 DNA sequence: TGTGCCAGCAGCTTGGGGCACCGACTCAACGAGCAGTACTTC. Translated: CASSLGHRLNEQYF.

V usage is TRBV30 and J usage is TRBJ2-3; D is unclear. The V gene lost 1 base and the J gene lost 0 bases, with 11 bases spanning the gap. The germline V gene encodes CDR1 GTSNPN and CDR2 SVGIG (reference sequence). The CDR3 has 15 residues. CDR3 nucleotides: TGTGCCTGGAGTGACAGTGTGTACAGCACAGATACGCAGTATTTT. The encoded protein is CAWSDSVYSTDTQYF.

This sequence joins TRBV30 and TRBJ1-2, with D uncertain. Trimming stripped 3 bases from V and 4 bases from J, with 12 bases between. CDR3 length: 13 residues. CDR1 GTSNPN and CDR2 SVGIG come from the germline V gene (reference sequence). In DNA form, the CDR3 reads TGTGCCTGGAGCGGAGGGCGCCTCTATGGCTACACCTTC. Its protein is CAWSGGRLYGYTF.

This chain uses TRBV6-8 with TRBJ1-1, with D perhaps matching TRBD1 (6 bases). With 2 bases removed from V and 6 bases from J, the gap between germline ends came to 7 bases. This CDR3 contains 12 residues. Germline-derived CDR1 and CDR2 are MNHGY and SAAAGT. The DNA of the CDR3 is TGTGCCAGCAGTTACGGGGGCGCTGAAGCTTTCTTT. Amino acid sequence: CASSYGGAEAFF.

The V gene is TRBV1, the J gene TRBJ1-4. TRBV1 is a listed pseudogene. CDR3 size: 16 residues. CDR3 region: CASSPLDGVANEKLFF. For the CDR3, the DNA is TGCGCCAGCAGCCCGCTAGACGGGGTGGCTAATGAAAAACTGTTTTTT.

The V and J genes are TRBV6-8 and TRBJ2-6; no clear D. V lost 3 bases to trimming and J lost 4 bases, with 10 bases between them. Germline V gives CDR1 MNHGY, CDR2 SAAAGT. There are 15 residues in the CDR3. The chain's CDR3 is CASSYSPSGANVLTF. CDR3 nucleotides: TGTGCCAGCAGTTATTCCCCTTCGGGGGCCAACGTCCTGACTTTC.

The chain combines TRBV11-3 with TRBJ2-3, with 9 bases aligning to TRBD1. Germline assignment: CDR1 SGHNT and CDR2 YENEEA. The V and J ends lost 8 bases and 1 base, in that order; junction bases with no gene match: 7. This CDR3 spans 15 amino acids. The CDR3 reads CASSGQGEGTDTQYF. The CDR3 coding sequence is TGTGCCAGCTCGGGACAGGGTGAGGGCACAGATACGCAGTATTTT. Full variable domain (outside the CDR3, taken from reference TRBV11-3 and TRBJ2-3): EAGVVQSPRYKIIEKKQPVAFWCNPISGHNTLYWYLQNLGQGPELLIRYENEEAVDDSQLPKDRFSAERLKGVDSTLKIQPAELGDSAVYLCASSGQGEGTDTQYFGPGTRLTVL.

This rearrangement joins TRBV12-5 to TRBJ1-4; weak D call: TRBD1 (5 bases). The CDR3 runs to 15 residues. The germline gives CDR1 LGHNT, CDR2 FRNRAP. The CDR3 DNA is TGTGCCAGCACCCAAGCTCAGGGTTTGCATGAAAAACTGTTTTTT. Its translation: CASTQAQGLHEKLFF.

V is TRBV19 and J is TRBJ2-3; D is ambiguous. The CDR3 loop spans 15 amino acids. In germline, CDR1 is LNHDA, CDR2 SQIVND (reference sequence). V was pared by 1 base and J by 0 bases, with 8 bases between. The CDR3 coding sequence is TGTGCCAGTAGTATAGTGCTAGAAAGCACAGATACGCAGTATTTT. This translates into CASSIVLESTDTQYF.

The V and J genes are TRBV19 and TRBJ2-7; D uncertain. The CDR3 covers 15 residues. V was clipped by 3 bases and J by 0 bases, with 12 bases between them. Per the germline V gene, CDR1 is LNHDA and CDR2 is SQIVND (reference sequence). The CDR3 DNA follows: TGTGCCAGTAGTATTGGAACCGCGAGCTCCTACGAGCAGTACTTC. Its protein is CASSIGTASSYEQYF.